The TCR beta chain under discussion was sequenced for a study of OX40 agonist ivuxolimab in advanced cancers. The CDR3 loop spans 15 amino acids. Trimming removed 0 bases at V and 4 bases at J, with 10 bases between. CDR1 and CDR2 from the germline V gene are SGHTA and FQGNSA. Findings of the study overall: Partial responders dosed at 0.1-3.0 mg/kg displayed clonal expansion ranking among the lowest.

Concerning this clone: What it binds is not known.

Only in-frame clones appear in the TCRdb table, and some are missing; sequencing was by immunoSEQ multiplex PCR. In the table there are more than 75,000 clones, about 86% of which are singletons. Sequenced here: CD4+ or CD8+ T cells sorted from blood, sampled in a trial of the OX40 agonist ivuxolimab. This receptor was identified in an adult with an advanced solid tumor such as melanoma, head and neck, liver or kidney cancer. The chain is built from TRBV7-2 and TRBJ2-1, with D unresolved. CDR3 in amino acids: CASSLARTLYNEQFF. The CDR3, as DNA: TGTGCCAGCAGCTTAGCGAGGACCCTGTACAATGAGCAGTTCTTC.